The 17 T cell receptor beta chains below come from one sample, sequenced in a study of Graves' ophthalmopathy and Graves' hyperthyroidism. The authors amplified TCR beta CDR3 regions from RNA transcripts. Scientists carried out first-round RT-PCR using HTBI primers and then a second-round multiplex PCR. Each CDR3 protein is one row after TCRdb ran MiXCR on the multiplex PCR reads. The sample records 360,000 or so distinct CDR3 sequences, 15% to 20% being singletons. Sequenced sample: peripheral blood. The receptors come from a woman aged 18-29 years with Graves' ophthalmopathy.

This clonotype has more than one count but fewer than ten. This chain links TRBV27 with TRBJ1-1; no clear D. This CDR3 spans 11 amino acids. Germline CDR1 and CDR2: MNHEY and SMNVEV (reference sequence). The V end lost 10 bases, the J end lost 7 bases, and 13 bases lay between the germline ends. The CDR3 bases are TGTGCCACATCGGACGCGATTGAAGCTTTCTTT. This translates into CATSDAIEAFF.

The table lists this clonotype with many counts. This rearrangement joins TRBV28 to TRBJ2-7; a weak D match, TRBD2 (6 bases). V was shortened by 3 bases and J by 3 bases, with 12 bases between the two germline ends. This CDR3 contains 14 residues. Germline V gene lookup returns CDR1 MDHEN and CDR2 SYDVKM. CDR3 nucleotides: TGTGCCAGCAGTTTGCGGGATTTCGGCTACGAGCAGTACTTC. This translates into CASSLRDFGYEQYF.

There are many counts of this clonotype. The chain carries TRBV6-2 or TRBV6-3 and TRBJ1-5; D unresolved. This CDR3 has 15 residues. With 2 bases removed from V and 1 base from J, the gap between germline ends came to 9 bases. Germline loops: CDR1 MNHEY, CDR2 SVGEGT. The CDR3 region has the DNA TGTGCCAGCAGTTACGTGGGTGGCAGCAATCAGCCCCAGCATTTT. It specifies CASSYVGGSNQPQHF.

Only a few counts were recorded for this clonotype. The chain is built from TRBV18 and TRBJ1-5; tentatively, D is TRBD1 (5 bases). Germline V gene data show CDR1 as KGHSH and CDR2 as LQKENI. Deletions cut 3 bases from V and 4 bases from J, with 16 bases between. The CDR3 runs 16 residues. DNA for the CDR3: TGTGCCAGCTCACCGGCTCAGGGAAATAGGAATCAGCCCCAGCATTTT. Its translation is CASSPAQGNRNQPQHF.

This chain connects TRBV12-3 or TRBV12-4 to TRBJ2-5; 9 bases agree with TRBD2. The CDR3 contains 15 residues. Trimming took 6 bases from V and 7 from J; bases not matched to a gene: 12. CDR3 in amino acids: CASSFPTGTSSTQYF. The CDR3 nucleotides are TGTGCCAGCAGCTTCCCCACGGGGACTAGCTCGACCCAGTACTTC.

Many counts were recorded for this clonotype. This chain links TRBV30 with TRBJ2-5; D is perhaps TRBD1 or TRBD2 (7 bases each). Per germline, CDR1 GTSNPN and CDR2 SVGIG (reference sequence). The length of the CDR3 is 15 residues. V was cut by 8 bases and J by 2 bases, with 21 bases left in between. The CDR3, as DNA: TGTGCCGCACAAAAGCGGGGACAGCTACAAGAGACCCAGTACTTC. This codes for CAAQKRGQLQETQYF.

This clonotype was counted ten times or more. The rearrangement uses TRBV12-3 or TRBV12-4 and TRBJ1-2; no reliable D call. This CDR3 spans 14 amino acids. Trimming cost V 5 bases and J 2 bases, with 12 bases left between them. The CDR3 loop reads CASSPRRGNYGYTF. In DNA form, the CDR3 reads TGTGCCAGCAGTCCCCGACGGGGAAACTATGGCTACACCTTC.

The CDR3 DNA is TGTGCCAGCAGCCGGACCGGGACTAGCGGCACAGGGCAGTACTTC. The encoded protein is CASSRTGTSGTGQYF. The J gene is TRBJ2-7, the V gene TRBV6-2 or TRBV6-3; 11 bases fit TRBD2. V gave up 6 bases and J gave up 9 bases; unmatched junction bases: 13. CDR1 is MNHEY and CDR2 is SVGEGT in the germline V gene. The CDR3 has 15 residues.

The rearrangement links TRBV6-1 to TRBJ2-5, with 9 bases matching TRBD2. Germline CDR1 MNHNS, CDR2 SASEGT. The CDR3 covers 14 residues. V was pared by 4 bases and J by 3 bases, with 3 bases of the junction left unmatched. In DNA form, the CDR3 reads TGTGCCAGCAGTGGACTAGCGGCGGAAGAGACCCAGTACTTC. Its translation: CASSGLAAEETQYF.

This clonotype was picked up many times. This chain joins TRBV7-3 and TRBJ1-1; no firm D call. Trimming took off 1 base at V and 1 base at J, with 7 bases between the two ends. Germline V gives CDR1 SGHTA, CDR2 FQGTGA. This CDR3 contains 14 residues. Written as DNA, the CDR3 is TGTGCCAGCAGCTTAAGCGCGGCGAACACTGAAGCTTTCTTT. Encoded protein: CASSLSAANTEAFF.

This clonotype was found many times. The DNA of the CDR3 is TGTGCCAGCTCCCCCGCGAACAGTCTGAACACTGAAGCTTTCTTT. Translating it yields CASSPANSLNTEAFF. The chain combines TRBV18 with TRBJ1-1, with D unclear. Germline lookup yields CDR1 KGHSH and CDR2 LQKENI. Between the trimmed V and J ends, which lost 6 bases and 0 bases, there was a span of 14 bases. This CDR3 contains 15 residues. The whole variable domain, filled in from reference TRBV18 and TRBJ1-1, reads NAGVMQNPRHLVRRRGQEARLRCSPMKGHSHVYWYRQLPEEGLKFMVYLQKENIIDESGMPKERFSAEFPKEGPSILRIQQVVRGDSAAYFCASSPANSLNTEAFFGQGTRLTVV.

This clonotype was counted ten times or more. The V gene is TRBV6-1, the J gene TRBJ2-4; TRBD1 aligns across 7 bases. Germline V gene lookup returns CDR1 MNHNS and CDR2 SASEGT. Trimming at V came to 7 bases and at J to 12 bases, leaving 9 bases not matched to a gene. The CDR3 is made up of 12 amino acids. CDR3 protein: CASTPGRGPQYF. CDR3 sequence (DNA): TGTGCCAGCACCCCAGGAAGGGGGCCTCAGTACTTC.

There are many counts of this clonotype. The V call is TRBV7-2, the J call TRBJ1-6; the D gene is possibly TRBD1 (6 bases). The CDR3 has 16 amino acids. CDR1 SGHTA and CDR2 FQGNSA come from the germline V gene. V lost 2 bases to trimming and J lost 4 bases, with 12 bases between them. CDR3 amino acids: CASSLMGGAYNSPLHF. The CDR3, as DNA: TGTGCCAGCAGCTTAATGGGGGGCGCGTATAATTCACCCCTCCACTTT.

This clonotype was seen at least ten times. The rearrangement uses TRBV14 and TRBJ1-1; D may be TRBD1 (6 bases). Trimming pared 6 bases from V and 6 bases from J, leaving 14 bases between. The germline CDR1 and CDR2 sequences are SGHDN and FVKESK. The CDR3 spans 13 residues. The CDR3 loop reads CASRKQGKAEAFF. CDR3 DNA: TGTGCCAGCAGGAAACAGGGTAAGGCTGAAGCTTTCTTT.

This clonotype was observed many times. V gene TRBV11-2 combines with J gene TRBJ2-7, with 8 bases that match TRBD1. The CDR3 has 17 residues. CDR1 and CDR2 from the germline V gene are SGHAT and FQNNGV. Trimming cost V 0 bases and J 1 base; bases outside gene matches: 8. CDR3 in DNA: TGTGCCAGCAGCTTAGATTTGGGACAGGCGGTATCCTACGAGCAGTACTTC. Translating it yields CASSLDLGQAVSYEQYF.

The CDR3 loop reads CASSGGSPGSGANVLTF. In DNA, the CDR3 is TGTGCCAGTAGTGGGGGAAGTCCGGGCTCTGGGGCCAACGTCCTGACTTTC. The chain employs TRBV19 and TRBJ2-6; TRBD1 or TRBD2 may be the D gene (5 bases each). Germline loops: CDR1 LNHDA, CDR2 SQIVND (reference sequence). There are 17 residues in the CDR3. The V end lost 5 bases, the J end lost 0 bases, and 14 bases lay between the germline ends.

This clonotype appeared many times. The chain links TRBV7-2 to TRBJ1-2; 9 nucleotides line up with TRBD1. Germline V CDR1 and CDR2: SGHTA, FQGNSA. The CDR3 extends over 15 amino acids. V was pared by 6 bases and J by 6 bases, with 11 bases of the junction left unmatched. The CDR3 sequence is CASRRTGEPNHGYTF. Written as DNA, the CDR3 is TGTGCCAGCAGGCGGACAGGGGAACCTAATCATGGCTACACCTTC. The variable domain in full, completed from reference TRBV7-2 and TRBJ1-2, reads GAGVSQSPSNKVTEKGKDVELRCDPISGHTALYWYRQSLGQGLEFLIYFQGNSAPDKSGLPSDRFSAERTGGSVSTLTIQRTQQEDSAVYLCASRRTGEPNHGYTFGSGTRLTVV.